Listed below are T cell receptor beta chains from one sample, sequenced in a study of tumor-infiltrating lymphocytes in oesophageal squamous cell carcinoma. Each CDR3 protein is one row after TCRdb ran MiXCR on the PCR reads. This repertoire shows more than 15,000 distinct CDR3 sequences, 30% to 45% found once; its top ten account for roughly a fifth. Sequenced input: esophageal tumor tissue. These receptors were obtained from a male donor with esophageal squamous cell carcinoma. Both conserved end residues are part of each CDR3. Fields, in order: clone size, V gene, J gene, D gene, CDR3 DNA, CDR3 protein. D genes are given only for firm matches. Expanded clones are given a class, and other clones once, few, many or no size at all.

abundance: few; v_gene: TRBV5-1; j_gene: TRBJ1-4; d_gene: NA; CDR3nt: TGCGCCAGCAGCTTGGCCGGAACGCCTAATGAAAAACTGTTTTTT; CDR3aa: CASSLAGTPNEKLFF
abundance: many; v_gene: TRBV5-6; j_gene: TRBJ2-1; d_gene: NA; CDR3nt: TGTGCCAGCAGCCCCTGGGGGGGCCCGCCCTACAATGAGCAGTTCTTC; CDR3aa: CASSPWGGPPYNEQFF
abundance: NA; v_gene: TRBV7-8; j_gene: TRBJ2-1; d_gene: NA; CDR3nt: TGTGCCAGCAGCTTAGTGGGTGGTCAGGGGATGGGCGATGAGCAGTTCTTC; CDR3aa: CASSLVGGQGMGDEQFF
abundance: once; v_gene: TRBV7-2; j_gene: TRBJ1-4; d_gene: NA; CDR3nt: TGTGCCAGCAGCTTGTCGAGGGTTCGTGGTGAAAAACTGTTTTTT; CDR3aa: CASSLSRVRGEKLFF
abundance: many; v_gene: TRBV9; j_gene: TRBJ2-5; d_gene: NA; CDR3nt: TGTGCCAGCAGCGTTACGACGGGGTTCCCAGAGACCCAGTACTTC; CDR3aa: CASSVTTGFPETQYF
abundance: NA; v_gene: TRBV7-4; j_gene: TRBJ1-1; d_gene: NA; CDR3nt: TGTGCCAGCAGCTTAAACCATATCACTGAAGCTTTCTTT; CDR3aa: CASSLNHITEAFF
abundance: many; v_gene: TRBV19; j_gene: TRBJ1-2; d_gene: NA; CDR3nt: TGTGCCAGTAGTGTCGGACGGAAGCACTATGGCTACACCTTC; CDR3aa: CASSVGRKHYGYTF
abundance: NA; v_gene: TRBV6-6; j_gene: TRBJ2-1; d_gene: NA; CDR3nt: TGTGCCAGCAGTTACCCGGGACGCTCCTACAATGAGCAGTTCTTC; CDR3aa: CASSYPGRSYNEQFF
abundance: few; v_gene: TRBV2; j_gene: TRBJ2-1; d_gene: TRBD2; CDR3nt: TGTGCCAGCAGTATGGGACTAGCGGACAATGAGCAGTTCTTC; CDR3aa: CASSMGLADNEQFF
abundance: NA; v_gene: TRBV12-3/TRBV12-4; j_gene: TRBJ2-1; d_gene: NA; CDR3nt: TGTGCCAGCAGTTTAGCACAGGGCTTACACAATGAGCAGTTCTTC; CDR3aa: CASSLAQGLHNEQFF
abundance: few; v_gene: TRBV5-6; j_gene: TRBJ2-1; d_gene: TRBD1; CDR3nt: TGTGCCAGCAGCCACCGGGACAGTTCTTACAATGAGCAGTTCTTC; CDR3aa: CASSHRDSSYNEQFF
abundance: once; v_gene: TRBV11-2; j_gene: TRBJ1-6; d_gene: TRBD1; CDR3nt: TGTGCCAGCAGCTCCCAGGGGGGCTCACCCCTCCACTTT; CDR3aa: CASSSQGGSPLHF
abundance: few; v_gene: TRBV7-8; j_gene: TRBJ1-5; d_gene: NA; CDR3nt: TGTGCCAGCAGCTTAGCGGGACATACTAATCAGCCCCAGCATTTT; CDR3aa: CASSLAGHTNQPQHF
abundance: many; v_gene: TRBV5-5; j_gene: TRBJ2-3; d_gene: NA; CDR3nt: TGTGCCAGCAGCCCGTGGGGAAGCACAGATACGCAGTATTTT; CDR3aa: CASSPWGSTDTQYF
abundance: many; v_gene: TRBV5-4; j_gene: TRBJ1-2; d_gene: TRBD1; CDR3nt: TGTGCCAGCAGCTTAGGACAGGGATTGAACTATGGCTACACCTTC; CDR3aa: CASSLGQGLNYGYTF
abundance: many; v_gene: TRBV5-1; j_gene: TRBJ2-3; d_gene: NA; CDR3nt: TGCGCCAGCATTGGTGCGGGATCCGCAACAGATACGCAGTATTTT; CDR3aa: CASIGAGSATDTQYF
abundance: many; v_gene: TRBV12-3/TRBV12-4; j_gene: TRBJ2-7; d_gene: NA; CDR3nt: TGTGCCAGCAGCCCACAGGGCGGCATCTACGAGCAGTACTTC; CDR3aa: CASSPQGGIYEQYF
abundance: many; v_gene: TRBV6-1; j_gene: TRBJ1-2; d_gene: NA; CDR3nt: TGTGCCAGCCAGACCCCGGACGGGAACTATGGCTACACCTTC; CDR3aa: CASQTPDGNYGYTF
abundance: NA; v_gene: TRBV7-6; j_gene: TRBJ2-5; d_gene: TRBD2; CDR3nt: TGTGCCAGCAGCGGGGGACTAGCGGGAGGCGAGACCCAGTACTTC; CDR3aa: CASSGGLAGGETQYF
abundance: few; v_gene: TRBV15; j_gene: TRBJ1-6; d_gene: TRBD1; CDR3nt: TGTGCCACCAGCAGAGAGGGGACAGGGAATTCACCCCTCCACTTT; CDR3aa: CATSREGTGNSPLHF
abundance: medium-sized; v_gene: TRBV7-9; j_gene: TRBJ1-2; d_gene: NA; CDR3nt: TGTGCCAGCAGCTTACCGGGACACCCGCTTAACTATGGCTACACCTTC; CDR3aa: CASSLPGHPLNYGYTF
abundance: many; v_gene: TRBV14; j_gene: TRBJ2-5; d_gene: NA; CDR3nt: TGTGCCAGCAGCCAAGTGAGAACGGTGGCAGGAGGGGGTAGGGGCCAGTACTTC; CDR3aa: CASSQVRTVAGGGRGQYF
abundance: many; v_gene: TRBV2; j_gene: TRBJ1-2; d_gene: TRBD1; CDR3nt: TGTGCCAGCCCTCCCGACAGGGAAGGCTATGGCTACACCTTC; CDR3aa: CASPPDREGYGYTF
abundance: NA; v_gene: TRBV7-2; j_gene: TRBJ2-7; d_gene: NA; CDR3nt: TGTGCCAGCAGCTTGGACGGTTACAATGAGCAGTACTTC; CDR3aa: CASSLDGYNEQYF
abundance: few; v_gene: TRBV2; j_gene: TRBJ1-5; d_gene: TRBD1; CDR3nt: TGTGCCAGCAGAGGGACAGGGGGAGGTCAGCCCCAGCATTTT; CDR3aa: CASRGTGGGQPQHF
abundance: NA; v_gene: TRBV6-2/TRBV6-3; j_gene: TRBJ1-6; d_gene: NA; CDR3nt: TGTGCCAGCACCACGGATTCACCCCTCCACTTT; CDR3aa: CASTTDSPLHF
abundance: medium-sized; v_gene: TRBV7-9; j_gene: TRBJ2-4; d_gene: NA; CDR3nt: TGTGCCAGCAGCTTAGGGGCAGGCGTAGGTCACGGCATTCAGTACTTC; CDR3aa: CASSLGAGVGHGIQYF